The clone carrying this T cell receptor (beta chain) was detected once. Antigen specificity is unknown. V was shortened by 9 bases and J by 4 bases, with 13 bases between the two germline ends. CDR1 and CDR2 (germline): SNHLY, FYNNEI. The CDR3 is 12 amino acids. Repertoires were generated with immunoSEQ multiplex PCR, while TCRdb's copy carries only in-frame clones and drops some. The data contain more than 90,000 clones, approximately 84% of them singletons. The data stem from a study of T cell responses to AZD1222 COVID-19 vaccine. The study's findings and limits: Two doses of AZD1222 preceded a rise in Spike-specific TCR breadth and depth. Donors were chiefly white British, with a greater number of females, and clonal diversity was perhaps underestimated.

This TCR was recovered from an adult in good health. The sequenced sample was peripheral blood, obtained on day 0 of AZD1222 vaccination. The V gene is TRBV2, the J gene TRBJ2-7; D is possibly TRBD2 (6 bases). The CDR3: CASSRDFYEQYF. In DNA, the CDR3 is TGTGCCAGTAGCCGGGACTTTTACGAGCAGTACTTC.